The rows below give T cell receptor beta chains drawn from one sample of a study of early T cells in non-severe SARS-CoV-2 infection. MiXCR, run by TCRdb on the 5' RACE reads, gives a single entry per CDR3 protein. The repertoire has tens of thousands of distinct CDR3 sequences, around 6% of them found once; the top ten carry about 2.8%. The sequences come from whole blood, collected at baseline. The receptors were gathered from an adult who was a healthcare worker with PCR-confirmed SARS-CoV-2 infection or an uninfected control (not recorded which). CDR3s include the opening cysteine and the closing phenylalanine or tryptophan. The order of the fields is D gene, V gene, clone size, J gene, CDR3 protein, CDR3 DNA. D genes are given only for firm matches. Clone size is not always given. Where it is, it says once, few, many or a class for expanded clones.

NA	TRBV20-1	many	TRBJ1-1	CSARDRNRVIAEAFF	TGCAGTGCTAGAGATCGAAACAGGGTGATCGCTGAAGCTTTCTTT
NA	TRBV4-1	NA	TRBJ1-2	CASSQGTGRDGYTF	TGCGCCAGCAGCCAAGGCACAGGGCGGGATGGCTACACCTTC
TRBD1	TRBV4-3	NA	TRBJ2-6	CASSQDTGGSGANVLTF	TGCGCCAGCAGCCAAGATACAGGGGGCTCTGGGGCCAACGTCCTGACTTTC
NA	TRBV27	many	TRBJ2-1	CASSLSQAPNEQFF	TGTGCCAGCAGTTTATCCCAGGCCCCCAATGAGCAGTTCTTC
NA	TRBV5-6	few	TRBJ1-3	CASSLRNTIYF	TGTGCCAGCAGCTTAAGAAACACCATATATTTT
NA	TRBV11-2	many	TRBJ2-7	CASSPQGPGYEQYF	TGTGCCAGCAGCCCACAGGGCCCTGGGTACGAGCAGTACTTC
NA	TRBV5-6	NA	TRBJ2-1	CASSLNLGRTYNEQFF	TGTGCCAGCAGCTTGAACCTAGGGAGGACCTACAATGAGCAGTTCTTC
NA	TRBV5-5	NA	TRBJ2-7	CASSLEPDRTTYEQYF	TGTGCCAGCAGCTTGGAACCCGACAGGACTACCTACGAGCAGTACTTC
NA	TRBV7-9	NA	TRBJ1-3	CASSSGIAGNTIYF	TGTGCCAGCAGCTCAGGGATCGCTGGAAACACCATATATTTT
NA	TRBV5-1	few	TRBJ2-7	CASSLGQSSYEQYF	TGCGCCAGCAGCTTGGGACAGAGTTCCTACGAGCAGTACTTC
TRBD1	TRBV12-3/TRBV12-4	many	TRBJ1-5	CASSLQTGGNQPQHF	TGTGCCAGCAGTTTACAAACAGGGGGCAATCAGCCCCAGCATTTT
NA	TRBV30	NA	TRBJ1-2	CAWRIQGINYGYTF	TGTGCCTGGAGAATTCAGGGAATCAACTATGGCTACACCTTC
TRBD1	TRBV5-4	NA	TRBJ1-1	CASSLIRGQGTEAFF	TGTGCCAGCAGCCTGATCAGGGGGCAAGGGACTGAAGCTTTCTTT
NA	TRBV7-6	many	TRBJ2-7	CASSNSGSYEQYF	TGTGCCAGCAGCAATTCGGGGTCCTACGAGCAGTACTTC
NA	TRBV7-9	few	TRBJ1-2	CASSSQRATRNYGYTF	TGTGCCAGCAGCTCACAGAGGGCCACGAGAAATTATGGCTACACCTTC
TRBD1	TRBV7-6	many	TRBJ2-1	CASSTPGQGSFEQFF	TGTGCCAGCAGCACCCCGGGACAGGGATCCTTTGAGCAGTTCTTC
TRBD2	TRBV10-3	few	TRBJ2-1	CAIGGGYNEQFF	TGTGCCATCGGCGGGGGTTACAATGAGCAGTTCTTC
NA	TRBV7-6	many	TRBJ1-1	CASSFQVGMNTEAFF	TGTGCCAGCAGCTTCCAGGTGGGGATGAACACTGAAGCTTTCTTT
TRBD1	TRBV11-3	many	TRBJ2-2	CASSFRQGTAGELFF	TGTGCCAGCAGCTTCCGACAGGGGACCGCCGGGGAGCTGTTTTTT
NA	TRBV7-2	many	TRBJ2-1	CASSLVNEQFF	TGTGCCAGCAGCTTAGTCAATGAGCAGTTCTTC
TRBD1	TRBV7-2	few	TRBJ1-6	CASSPLRDRGHLSNSPLHF	TGTGCCAGCAGCCCCCTCCGGGACAGGGGTCATTTATCTAATTCACCCCTCCACTTT
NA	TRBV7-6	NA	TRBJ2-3	CASSHSKSGARTDTQYF	TGTGCCAGCAGCCACAGCAAATCGGGGGCCCGCACAGATACGCAGTATTTT
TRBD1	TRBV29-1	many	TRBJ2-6	CSVSRDRSPGANVLTF	TGCAGCGTGTCACGGGACAGGTCACCTGGGGCCAACGTCCTGACTTTC
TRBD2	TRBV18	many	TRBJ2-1	CASSEAGGPYNEQFF	TGTGCCAGCTCGGAGGCGGGGGGGCCTTACAATGAGCAGTTCTTC
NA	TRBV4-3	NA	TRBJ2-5	CASSRGTEETQYF	TGCGCCAGCAGCCGAGGGACGGAAGAGACCCAGTACTTC
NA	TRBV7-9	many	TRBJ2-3	CASSPTGVDADTQYF	TGTGCCAGCAGTCCGACCGGGGTCGATGCAGATACGCAGTATTTT
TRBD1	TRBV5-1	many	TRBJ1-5	CASSMGQGNQPQHF	TGCGCCAGCAGCATGGGACAGGGGAATCAGCCCCAGCATTTT
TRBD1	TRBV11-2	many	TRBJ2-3	CASSHGTGTDTQYF	TGTGCCAGCAGCCACGGGACAGGGACAGATACGCAGTATTTT
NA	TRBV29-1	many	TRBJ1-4	CSVWVDNQREKLFF	TGCAGCGTGTGGGTGGATAATCAAAGGGAAAAACTGTTTTTT
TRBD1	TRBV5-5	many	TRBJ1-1	CASSPRQGKNTEAFF	TGTGCCAGCAGCCCCCGACAGGGGAAGAACACTGAAGCTTTCTTT
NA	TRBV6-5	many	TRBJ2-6	CASSIESPSGANVLTF	TGTGCCAGCAGCATCGAATCACCCTCTGGGGCCAACGTCCTGACTTTC
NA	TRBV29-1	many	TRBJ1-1	CSVGSAGGLNTEAFF	TGCAGCGTGGGGTCTGCTGGTGGGTTGAACACTGAAGCTTTCTTT
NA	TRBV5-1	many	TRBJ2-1	CASSSEPGFNEQFF	TGCGCCAGCAGCTCAGAGCCAGGGTTCAATGAGCAGTTCTTC
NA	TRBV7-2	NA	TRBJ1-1	CASSVRGYTEAFF	TGTGCCAGCAGCGTGCGGGGCTACACTGAAGCTTTCTTT
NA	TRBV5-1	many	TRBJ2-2	CASTGEGRGTGELFF	TGCGCCAGCACAGGAGAGGGGCGGGGCACCGGGGAGCTGTTTTTT
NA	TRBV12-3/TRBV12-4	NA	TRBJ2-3	CASSLSGLGDTQYF	TGTGCCAGCAGCCTAAGCGGGCTTGGGGATACGCAGTATTTT
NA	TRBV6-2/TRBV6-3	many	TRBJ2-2	CASSQTGLNTGELFF	TGTGCCAGCAGTCAAACGGGACTCAACACCGGGGAGCTGTTTTTT
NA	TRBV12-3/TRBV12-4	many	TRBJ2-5	CASSVTGQETQYF	TGTGCCAGCAGTGTCACAGGGCAAGAGACCCAGTACTTC
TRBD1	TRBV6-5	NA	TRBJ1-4	CASRMTGGHEKLFF	TGTGCCAGCAGGATGACAGGGGGACACGAAAAACTGTTTTTT
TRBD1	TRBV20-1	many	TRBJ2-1	CSARQGSSEQFF	TGCAGTGCGAGACAGGGGAGTTCTGAGCAGTTCTTC
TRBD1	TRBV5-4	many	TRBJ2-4	CASSSTGDKNIQYF	TGTGCCAGCAGTTCGACAGGGGACAAAAACATTCAGTACTTC
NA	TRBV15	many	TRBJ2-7	CATSTRGTTYEQYF	TGTGCCACCAGCACGAGGGGGACTACCTACGAGCAGTACTTC
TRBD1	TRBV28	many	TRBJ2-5	CASLSGGTGETQYF	TGTGCCAGCCTGTCTGGTGGGACAGGGGAGACCCAGTACTTC
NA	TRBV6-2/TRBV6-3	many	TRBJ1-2	CASSYRTDYGYTF	TGTGCCAGCAGTTACCGGACCGACTATGGCTACACCTTC
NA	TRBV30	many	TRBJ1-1	CAWSANRLSEAFF	TGTGCCTGGAGTGCCAATCGACTCTCTGAAGCTTTCTTT
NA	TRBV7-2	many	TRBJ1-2	CASSFAGIPYGYTF	TGTGCCAGCAGCTTTGCGGGTATTCCCTATGGCTACACCTTC
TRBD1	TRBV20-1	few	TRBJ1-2	CSATRQGTNYGYTF	TGCAGTGCTACCCGACAGGGGACTAACTATGGCTACACCTTC
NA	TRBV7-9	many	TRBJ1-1	CASSLGDWGSEAFF	TGTGCCAGCAGCCTAGGAGATTGGGGCTCTGAAGCTTTCTTT
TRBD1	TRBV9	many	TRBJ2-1	CASSSPTRGLEQFF	TGTGCCAGCAGCTCCCCCACCAGGGGGCTTGAGCAGTTCTTC
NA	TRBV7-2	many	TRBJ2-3	CASSLAPKDTQYF	TGTGCCAGCAGCTTAGCGCCGAAAGATACGCAGTATTTT
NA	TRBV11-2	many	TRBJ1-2	CASSPESATFYGYTF	TGTGCCAGCAGCCCGGAGTCAGCGACGTTCTATGGCTACACCTTC
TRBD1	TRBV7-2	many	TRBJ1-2	CASSLNRGGGYTF	TGTGCCAGCAGCTTAAACAGGGGAGGTGGCTACACCTTC
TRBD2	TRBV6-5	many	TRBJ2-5	CASSPRWRASGEETQYF	TGTGCCAGCAGTCCCCGGTGGAGGGCTAGCGGGGAAGAGACCCAGTACTTC
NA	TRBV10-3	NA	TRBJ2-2	CAISGGGELFF	TGTGCCATCAGTGGTGGCGGGGAGCTGTTTTTT
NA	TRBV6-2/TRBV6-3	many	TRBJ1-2	CASTLTGATVANYGYTF	TGTGCCAGCACTCTCACCGGGGCGACAGTAGCTAACTATGGCTACACCTTC